The present T cell receptor beta chain was sequenced within a study of shared clonotypes between healthy human individuals. Overall study context: Per donor, CD8 memory used one plate, CD8 naive used two, CD4 memory used three and CD4 naive used three. Study-level results: Clonotypes shared by all four donors outscored non-shared clonotypes in generation probability.

Assay execution proceeded at the deep level. Template for every sorted-subset replicate PCR totaled approximately 0.2 ug DNA, some 30,000 T cell genomes. This table comes from immunoSEQ multiplex PCR, and its TCRdb copy is limited to in-frame clones, with some not included. The sample lists 660,000 or so clones; about 96% were seen once. As to this clone: The target antigen is unknown.

Trimming removed 0 bases from V and 2 bases from J, with 10 bases in between. This CDR3 region has 15 residues. Germline V gene data show CDR1 as MNHEY and CDR2 as SMNVEV (reference sequence). Cells designated naive CD8 were CD45RO-negative and were positively selected for CCR7, with terminally differentiated effector memory CD45RA+ cells excluded. The material sequenced was naive CD8+ T cells sorted from blood. The clonotype comes from a woman aged 25 to 39 in good health. The V and J genes are TRBV27 and TRBJ1-1; no clear D. CDR3 region: CASSLSLATNTEAFF. CDR3 DNA sequence: TGTGCCAGCAGTTTATCCTTGGCCACTAACACTGAAGCTTTCTTT.